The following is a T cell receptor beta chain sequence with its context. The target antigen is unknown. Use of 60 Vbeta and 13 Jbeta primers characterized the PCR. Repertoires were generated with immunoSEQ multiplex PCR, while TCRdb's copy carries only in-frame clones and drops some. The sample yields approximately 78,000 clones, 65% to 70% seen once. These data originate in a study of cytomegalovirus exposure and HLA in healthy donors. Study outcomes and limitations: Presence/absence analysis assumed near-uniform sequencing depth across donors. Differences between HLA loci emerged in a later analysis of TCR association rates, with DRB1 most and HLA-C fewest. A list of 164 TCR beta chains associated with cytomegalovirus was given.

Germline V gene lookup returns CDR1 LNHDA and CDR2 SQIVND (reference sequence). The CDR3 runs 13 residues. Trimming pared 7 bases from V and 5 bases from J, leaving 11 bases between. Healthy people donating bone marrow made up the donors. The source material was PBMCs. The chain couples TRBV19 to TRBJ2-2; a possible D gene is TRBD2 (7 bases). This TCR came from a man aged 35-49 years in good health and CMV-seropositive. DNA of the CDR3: TGTGCCAGTAAGAGGGGGGGGACCGGGGAGCTGTTTTTT. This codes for CASKRGGTGELFF.